The T cell receptor (beta chain) under discussion was sequenced for a study of blood T cell repertoires in COVID-19. Germline V CDR1 and CDR2: SGHRS, YFSETQ. This CDR3 spans 15 amino acids. The V and J ends lost 0 bases and 8 bases, in that order; junction bases with no gene match: 5. The sample holds one count of this clone. Sequencing was performed with immunoSEQ multiplex PCR; in TCRdb, only in-frame clones are kept and a portion is missing. The sample holds roughly 230,000 clones, approximately 84% seen once. The chain joins TRBV5-1 to TRBJ1-4, with TRBD1 identical over 9 bases. Sequencing input: peripheral blood. The source of this sequence is a woman of 80 years or more with acute or convalescent COVID-19. The DNA for the CDR3 is TGCGCCAGCAGCTTGGGGACAGGGGAAGTAGAAAAACTGTTTTTT. As protein: CASSLGTGEVEKLFF.